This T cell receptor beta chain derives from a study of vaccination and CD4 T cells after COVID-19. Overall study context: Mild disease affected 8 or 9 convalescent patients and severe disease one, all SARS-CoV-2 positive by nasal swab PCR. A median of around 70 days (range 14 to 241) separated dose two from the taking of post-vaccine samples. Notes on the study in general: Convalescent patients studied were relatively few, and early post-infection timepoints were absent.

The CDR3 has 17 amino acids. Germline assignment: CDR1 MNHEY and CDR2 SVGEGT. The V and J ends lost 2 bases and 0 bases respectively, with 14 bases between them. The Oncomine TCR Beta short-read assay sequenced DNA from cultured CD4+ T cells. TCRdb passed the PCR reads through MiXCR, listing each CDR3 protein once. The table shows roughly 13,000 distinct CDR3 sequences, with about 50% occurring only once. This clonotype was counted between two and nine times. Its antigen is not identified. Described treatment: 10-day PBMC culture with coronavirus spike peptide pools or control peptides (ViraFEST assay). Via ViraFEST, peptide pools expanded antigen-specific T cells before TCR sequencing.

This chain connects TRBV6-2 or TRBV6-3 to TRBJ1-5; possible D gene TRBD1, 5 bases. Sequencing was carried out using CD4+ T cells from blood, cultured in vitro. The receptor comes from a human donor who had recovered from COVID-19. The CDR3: CASSYGAPINSNQPQHF. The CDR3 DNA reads TGTGCCAGCAGTTACGGGGCGCCGATTAATAGCAATCAGCCCCAGCATTTT.